Listed below are T cell receptor beta chains from one sample, sequenced in a study of T cell repertoires in cytomegalovirus infection. TCRdb passed the reads through MiXCR, listing each CDR3 protein once. Of around 630,000 distinct CDR3 sequences listed, about 24% were seen once; the top ten hold less than 9.5%. The sample comprised CD8+ T cells from PBMCs. The source is a human donor in good health (CMV status not recorded). Some clones in this sample may be carry-over from other donors' samples. CDR3s include the opening cysteine and the closing phenylalanine or tryptophan. The D gene is left open where the match is weak. Some rows mark clone size as missing; the rest say once, few, many or name a class of expanded clone.

clone size,D gene,J gene,V gene,CDR3 protein,CDR3 DNA
few,TRBD1,TRBJ1-1,TRBV6-5,CASSYAGGGTEAFF,TGTGCCAGCAGTTATGCAGGGGGCGGAACTGAAGCTTTCTTT
many,TRBD1,TRBJ2-1,TRBV7-2,CASSPFGAGGVFNEQFF,TGTGCCAGCAGCCCCTTCGGGGCAGGGGGCGTCTTCAATGAGCAGTTCTTC
few,TRBD2,TRBJ2-7,TRBV20-1,CSAPGTSAYEQYF,TGCAGTGCTCCCGGGACTAGCGCCTACGAGCAGTACTTC
many,-,TRBJ2-7,TRBV7-9,CASNSAGLMGEQYF,TGTGCCAGCAACTCGGCAGGACTCATGGGGGAGCAGTACTTC
-,-,TRBJ2-2,TRBV2,CASMARDKSNTGELFF,TGTGCCAGCATGGCTAGGGACAAATCGAACACCGGGGAGCTGTTTTTT
few,-,TRBJ2-2,TRBV27,CASSLMGMSTGELFF,TGTGCCAGCAGTTTAATGGGTATGAGTACCGGGGAGCTGTTTTTT
-,-,TRBJ2-1,TRBV14,CASSQFTRRGPKDEQFF,TGTGCCAGCAGCCAATTCACACGTAGGGGCCCGAAGGATGAGCAGTTCTTC
many,-,TRBJ2-3,TRBV12-3/TRBV12-4,CASSFWTASTDTQYF,TGTGCCAGCAGTTTCTGGACAGCTAGCACAGATACGCAGTATTTT
few,-,TRBJ2-2,TRBV2,CASRAHHGELFF,TGTGCCAGCCGGGCCCATCACGGGGAGCTGTTTTTT
few,TRBD2,TRBJ2-1,TRBV12-3/TRBV12-4,CASSSSASGESYNEQFF,TGTGCCAGCAGTTCGTCGGCTAGCGGGGAGTCCTACAATGAGCAGTTCTTC
few,-,TRBJ1-1,TRBV15,CATRTDYEAFF,TGTGCCACCAGGACGGACTATGAAGCTTTCTTT
few,-,TRBJ2-1,TRBV19,CASIPDSNFDEQFF,TGTGCCAGTATTCCCGACAGTAATTTCGATGAGCAGTTCTTC
few,TRBD1,TRBJ2-7,TRBV7-9,CASSFTGQGASEQYF,TGTGCCAGCAGCTTTACTGGACAGGGGGCTAGCGAGCAGTACTTC
-,TRBD1,TRBJ1-5,TRBV3-1,CASSRWTGQPQHF,TGTGCCAGCAGCCGATGGACAGGGCAGCCCCAGCATTTT
-,-,TRBJ1-2,TRBV27,CASGPTENYGYTF,TGTGCCAGCGGACCGACAGAGAACTATGGCTACACCTTC
few,-,TRBJ2-3,TRBV29-1,CSVVGPTDTQYF,TGCAGCGTTGTCGGCCCCACAGATACGCAGTATTTT
-,TRBD2,TRBJ2-3,TRBV15,CATRSGGDTQYF,TGTGCCACCCGTTCGGGGGGAGATACGCAGTATTTT
many,-,TRBJ1-6,TRBV7-9,CASSEPWNSPLHF,TGTGCCAGCAGCGAGCCGTGGAATTCACCCCTCCACTTT
many,-,TRBJ1-2,TRBV7-6,CASSLGGEGYTF,TGTGCCAGCAGCTTAGGTGGGGAAGGCTACACCTTC
once,-,TRBJ1-1,TRBV5-1,CVSSSWPAVMRQLNTEAFF,TGCGTCAGCAGCTCGTGGCCAGCGGTTATGAGACAACTGAACACTGAAGCTTTCTTT
few,-,TRBJ1-1,TRBV5-5,CASSPRYQTHEDTEAFF,TGTGCCAGCAGCCCGAGGTATCAAACTCACGAGGACACTGAAGCTTTCTTT
-,-,TRBJ2-1,TRBV29-1,CSDRGGAFNEQFF,TGCAGCGACAGAGGGGGGGCCTTCAATGAGCAGTTCTTC
-,-,TRBJ1-2,TRBV7-6,CASSSGMGNDGYTF,TGTGCCAGCAGCTCCGGGATGGGGAACGATGGCTACACCTTC
-,TRBD1,TRBJ1-1,TRBV19,CASSMTGAGGWTEAFF,TGTGCCAGTAGTATGACAGGGGCCGGGGGATGGACTGAAGCTTTCTTT
many,-,TRBJ2-1,TRBV7-9,CASSLKGDNEQFF,TGTGCCAGCAGCTTAAAAGGGGACAATGAGCAGTTCTTC
-,-,TRBJ1-6,TRBV2,CASRGSPLHF,TGTGCCAGCAGGGGTTCACCCCTCCACTTT
-,TRBD2,TRBJ2-2,TRBV7-4,CASNTKRGSGELFF,TGTGCCAGCAACACAAAGCGGGGATCCGGGGAGCTGTTTTTT